The 7 T cell receptor beta chains in this list originate from one sample, sequenced in a study of blood T cell repertoires in COVID-19 (dated by TCRdb to 2020 to 2021). Library prep was done by the immunoSEQ multiplex PCR assay. TCRdb took this table from immuneACCESS and kept in-frame rearrangements with V and J called. Such tables lack part of the clones; where checked against another copy, unresolved V genes explain under half of the gap, and the rest is unexplained. The sample table shows 300,000 to 350,000 clones, and roughly 86% are seen once. Of the sample, 5.5% to 7.5% is held by the ten largest clones. Sequencing used peripheral blood. These receptors were taken from a woman in her seventies with COVID-19, enrolled during active disease.

The chain employs TRBV4-3 and TRBJ1-2; D gene ambiguous. Germline CDR1 LGHNA, CDR2 YSLEER. The V end lost 0 bases, the J end lost 3 bases, and 8 bases lay between the germline ends. The CDR3 length is 14 residues. CDR3 residues: CASSQDPGHYGYTF. In DNA, the CDR3 is TGCGCCAGCAGCCAAGATCCAGGCCACTATGGCTACACCTTC.

The rearrangement links TRBV27 to TRBJ1-2; 8 positions match TRBD1. The CDR3 extends over 15 amino acids. Unmatched junction bases numbered 13, after V lost 5 bases and J lost 8 bases. Germline CDR1 and CDR2: MNHEY and SMNVEV (reference sequence). In DNA, the CDR3 is TGTGCCAGCAGTCCGGGGACAGGACGCAACTCGGGCTACACCTTC. Translated, it gives CASSPGTGRNSGYTF.

The chain recombines TRBV5-8 with TRBJ2-7; 9 bases match TRBD2. The CDR3 extends over 16 amino acids. V lost 1 base to trimming and J lost 2 bases; unmatched junction nucleotides: 7. Germline-derived CDR1 and CDR2 are SGHTS and YDEGEE. The CDR3 is CASSLFRLADTYEQYF. The CDR3, as DNA: TGTGCCAGCAGCTTGTTTCGACTAGCGGATACCTACGAGCAGTACTTC.

J is TRBJ1-2 and V is TRBV29-1; D perhaps matches TRBD1 (5 bases). Looked up from germline, CDR1 is SQVTM and CDR2 is ANQGSEA. The CDR3 covers 12 residues. V was cut by 4 bases and J by 7 bases, with 13 bases left in between. Here the CDR3 reads CSVVDFGGGYTF. CDR3 nucleotides: TGCAGCGTTGTTGATTTCGGGGGTGGCTACACCTTC.

This clone turned up a few times. This chain connects TRBV28 to TRBJ1-5; D gene uncertain. The CDR3 loop spans 13 amino acids. Germline CDR1 and CDR2: MDHEN and SYDVKM. Trimming pared 5 bases from V and 6 bases from J, leaving 11 bases between. The CDR3 spells CASSPLNGQPQHF. DNA of the CDR3: TGTGCCAGCAGTCCACTCAATGGTCAGCCCCAGCATTTT. The complete variable domain, with remaining parts taken from reference TRBV28 and TRBJ1-5, reads DVKVTQSSRYLVKRTGEKVFLECVQDMDHENMFWYRQDPGLGLRLIYFSYDVKMKEKGDIPEGYSVSREKKERFSLILESASTNQTSMYLCASSPLNGQPQHFGDGTRLSIL.

CDR3 protein: CASSQSGGSGYTF. Written as DNA, the CDR3 is TGTGCCAGCAGCCAATCTGGGGGGTCTGGCTACACCTTC. The chain carries TRBV3-1 (or the pseudogene TRBV3-2) and TRBJ1-2, with D maybe TRBD1 (5 bases). The CDR3 has 13 amino acids. CDR1 and CDR2 (germline): LGHDT, YNNKEL (reference sequence). Trimming removed 2 bases from V and 7 bases from J, with 11 bases in between.

The rearrangement uses TRBV3-1 (or the pseudogene TRBV3-2) and TRBJ1-2; D remains unclear. Germline CDR1 LGHDT, CDR2 YNNKEL (reference sequence). This CDR3 has 14 residues. Between the trimmed V and J ends, which lost 5 bases and 4 bases, there was a span of 14 bases. The CDR3 DNA reads TGTGCCAGCAGCGACAACGTGGGTTTCTATGGCTACACCTTC. Residues: CASSDNVGFYGYTF.